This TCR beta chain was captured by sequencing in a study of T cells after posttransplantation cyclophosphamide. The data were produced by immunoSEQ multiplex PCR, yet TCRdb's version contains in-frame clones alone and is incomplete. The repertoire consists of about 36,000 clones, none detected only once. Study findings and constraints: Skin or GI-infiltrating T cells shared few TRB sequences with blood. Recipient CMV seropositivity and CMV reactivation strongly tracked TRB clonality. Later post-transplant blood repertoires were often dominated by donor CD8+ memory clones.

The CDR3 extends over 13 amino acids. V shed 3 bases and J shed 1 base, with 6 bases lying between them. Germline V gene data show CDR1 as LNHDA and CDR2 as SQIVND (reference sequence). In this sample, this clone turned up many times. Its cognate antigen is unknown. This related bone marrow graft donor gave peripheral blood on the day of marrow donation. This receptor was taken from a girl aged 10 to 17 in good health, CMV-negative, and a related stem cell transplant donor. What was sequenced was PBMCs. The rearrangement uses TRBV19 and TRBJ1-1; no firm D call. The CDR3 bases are TGTGCCAGTAGTATCTCCGGGAACACTGAAGCTTTCTTT. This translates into CASSISGNTEAFF.